What follows are 30 T cell receptor beta chains derived from one specimen sequenced in a study of T-cell memory formation after mild COVID-19. MiXCR, run by TCRdb on the 5' RACE reads, gives a single entry per CDR3 protein. Among fewer than 350,000 distinct CDR3 sequences listed, 14% were seen once. The specimen sequenced was PBMCs or a T cell subset sorted from them (not recorded which). The receptors derive from a man younger than 35 who had mild COVID-19 (a few samples of this study predate the infection). Cell type and time point are not known.

V gene TRBV7-9 combines with J gene TRBJ1-2; 9 bases match TRBD1. The CDR3 has 16 residues. The V gene's germline CDR1 is SEHNR and CDR2 FQNEAQ (reference sequence). With 6 bases clipped from V and 5 bases from J, the junction kept 13 bases outside the gene matches. For the CDR3, the DNA is TGTGCCAGCAGTGTAATCCGTGGACAGGGGCCTTATGGCTACACCTTC. Translation: CASSVIRGQGPYGYTF.

This clonotype has just a few counts. The chain uses TRBV4-3 and TRBJ2-2, with 11 bases identical to TRBD1. The trim removed 4 bases at V and 7 bases at J, leaving 11 bases unmatched. The germline gives CDR1 LGHNA, CDR2 YSLEER. This CDR3 comprises 17 residues. In DNA, the CDR3 is TGCGCCAGCAGCCGCCCTCTTGGACAGGGGGCGCGCGGGGAGCTGTTTTTT. It specifies CASSRPLGQGARGELFF.

The rearrangement uses TRBV5-6 and TRBJ1-1, with 10 bases identical to TRBD1. CDR1 and CDR2 from the germline V gene are SGHDT and YYEEEE. V was pared by 4 bases and J by 10 bases, with 16 bases of the junction left unmatched. The CDR3 has 16 amino acids. DNA for the CDR3: TGTGCCAGCAGCCTGGACCGGGACAGGGGTTTAAGTGGAGCTTTCTTT. This codes for CASSLDRDRGLSGAFF.

This clonotype was detected ten times or more. CDR3 sequence (DNA): TGTGCCAGCAGCCAAGAGCAAACCTCCTACGAGCAGTACTTC. It codes for CASSQEQTSYEQYF. V and J are TRBV4-2 and TRBJ2-7; D gene unclear. V was trimmed by 0 bases and J by 0 bases, leaving 6 bases between them. The CDR3 totals 14 residues. Looked up from germline, CDR1 is LGHNA and CDR2 is YNFKEQ.

This clonotype was seen only a few times. V gene TRBV10-3 combines with J gene TRBJ2-1, with D unresolved. Germline loops: CDR1 ENHRY, CDR2 SYGVKD. Trimming took off 0 bases at V and 0 bases at J, with 15 bases between the two ends. The CDR3 is 18 residues long. CDR3 sequence: CAISESRSSPISYNEQFF. The CDR3 DNA reads as TGTGCCATCAGTGAGTCGCGGAGCAGTCCAATCTCCTACAATGAGCAGTTCTTC.

This chain links TRBV6-2 or TRBV6-3 with TRBJ1-5, with TRBD1 matching over 8 bases. The V gene end was trimmed by 6 bases and the J gene end by 0 bases; junction bases not matched to a gene: 1. Germline V gene lookup returns CDR1 MNHEY and CDR2 SVGEGT. This CDR3 spans 14 amino acids. Here the CDR3 DNA reads TGTGCCAGCAGAGGACAGGGTAGCAATCAGCCCCAGCATTTT. Its translation: CASRGQGSNQPQHF.

This clonotype was found a few times. CDR3: CASSLMLAGGLYNEQFF. The DNA for the CDR3 is TGTGCCAGCAGCTTAATGCTCGCGGGGGGGCTCTACAATGAGCAGTTCTTC. V gene TRBV7-8 combines with J gene TRBJ2-1; TRBD2 matches 9 bases. Trimming cost V 2 bases and J 3 bases; bases outside gene matches: 8. This CDR3 is 17 amino acids long. CDR1 is SGHVS and CDR2 is FQNEAQ in the germline V gene.

This clonotype was seen more than once but under ten times. The genes are TRBV4-2 and TRBJ2-3, with 7 positions matching TRBD2. The ends lost 1 base at V and 2 bases at J; junction bases unmatched: 12. Germline-derived CDR1 and CDR2 are LGHNA and YNFKEQ. The length of the CDR3 is 18 residues. The DNA for the CDR3 is TGTGCCAGCAGCCAAGCGGCCGGGGAGCGGGACCTCACAGATACGCAGTATTTT. Translation gives CASSQAAGERDLTDTQYF.

The V gene is TRBV7-2, the J gene TRBJ2-7, with 7 bases fitting TRBD1. The V and J ends lost 0 bases and 4 bases, in that order; junction bases with no gene match: 9. The CDR3 runs 16 residues. Germline V CDR1 and CDR2: SGHTA, FQGNSA. The CDR3 nucleotides read TGTGCCAGCAGCTTAGCAGGGACAGTGGGAGCGTACGAGCAGTACTTC. Encoded protein: CASSLAGTVGAYEQYF.

The rearrangement links TRBV5-4 to TRBJ2-1; TRBD2 matches at 7 bases. Germline V gene data show CDR1 as SGHNT and CDR2 as YYREEE (reference sequence). The CDR3 has 15 residues. The ends lost 4 bases at V and 1 base at J; junction bases unmatched: 5. Here the CDR3 reads CASSAAGRSYNEQFF. Written as DNA, the CDR3 is TGTGCCAGCAGCGCAGCGGGGCGGTCCTACAATGAGCAGTTCTTC. Full variable domain (remainder filled in from reference TRBV5-4 and TRBJ2-1): ETGVTQSPTHLIKTRGQQVTLRCSSQSGHNTVSWYQQALGQGPQFIFQYYREEENGRGNFPPRFSGLQFPNYSSELNVNALELDDSALYLCASSAAGRSYNEQFFGPGTRLTVL.

The rearrangement links TRBV5-6 to TRBJ2-5; either TRBD1 or TRBD2 may supply D (5 bases each). This CDR3 region has 16 residues. Trimming pared 4 bases from V and 4 bases from J, leaving 20 bases between. From germline, CDR1 is SGHDT and CDR2 YYEEEE. CDR3 coding DNA: TGTGCCAGCAGCGGGGTAGTGGGGGTGGCCGGAGAGACCCAGTACTTC. This encodes CASSGVVGVAGETQYF.

The chain links TRBV7-9 to TRBJ1-3, with D uncertain. Germline assignment: CDR1 SEHNR and CDR2 FQNEAQ (reference sequence). This CDR3 region has 14 residues. V was pared by 8 bases and J by 0 bases, with 11 bases between. CDR3 residues: CASSLVDSGNTIYF. CDR3 nucleotides: TGTGCCAGCTCACTGGTGGACTCTGGAAACACCATATATTTT.

The chain carries TRBV4-1 and TRBJ1-4; D uncertain. V was pared by 5 bases and J by 2 bases, with 12 bases between. The CDR3 covers 15 residues. Germline loops: CDR1 MGHRA, CDR2 YSYEKL. In DNA form, the CDR3 reads TGCGCCAGCAGCGGCAAGGGAGGCACTAATGAAAAACTGTTTTTT. It yields the protein CASSGKGGTNEKLFF.

At least ten counts were recorded for this clonotype. The chain carries TRBV20-1 and TRBJ2-1; 8 nucleotides agree with TRBD1. Germline lookup yields CDR1 DFQATT and CDR2 SNEGSKA (reference sequence). CDR3 length: 11 amino acids. Unmatched junction bases numbered 3, after V lost 6 bases and J lost 8 bases. For the CDR3, the DNA is TGCAGTGCCAAGACAGGGGATGAGCAGTTCTTC. As protein: CSAKTGDEQFF.

Many counts were recorded for this clonotype. This rearrangement joins TRBV5-1 to TRBJ2-5; 9 nucleotides align to TRBD2. V lost 3 bases, J lost 1 base, and 7 bases stayed unmatched. The V gene's germline CDR1 is SGHRS and CDR2 YFSETQ. The CDR3 is 16 amino acids. CDR3 in amino acids: CASSSLGAGGQETQYF. The DNA of the CDR3 is TGCGCCAGCAGCTCTTTAGGAGCGGGGGGCCAAGAGACCCAGTACTTC.

In this sample, this clonotype turned up many times. This sequence joins TRBV4-3 and TRBJ2-4; D gene uncertain. CDR3 length: 16 amino acids. Per the germline V gene, CDR1 is LGHNA and CDR2 is YSLEER. Trimming took 0 bases from V and 3 from J, leaving 12 bases between them. The CDR3 DNA reads TGCGCCAGCAGCCAAGATCCTGACGGTAGCAAAAACATTCAGTACTTC. It yields the protein CASSQDPDGSKNIQYF.

The table lists this clonotype with a few counts. This chain connects TRBV7-9 to TRBJ1-3; D remains ambiguous. Deletions cut 5 bases from V and 0 bases from J, with 5 bases between. Looked up from germline, CDR1 is SEHNR and CDR2 is FQNEAQ (reference sequence). This CDR3 spans 13 amino acids. The CDR3: CASSQSSGNTIYF. The CDR3 bases are TGTGCCAGCAGCCAAAGCTCTGGAAACACCATATATTTT.

J is TRBJ2-3 and V is TRBV6-5; TRBD1 matches 11 bases. V lost 6 bases, J lost 3 bases, and 2 bases stayed unmatched. Germline V lookup: CDR1 MNHEY, CDR2 SVGAGI. The CDR3 runs to 14 residues. The CDR3 nucleotides are TGTGCCAGCAGGGGGGACAGGGGGACAGATACGCAGTATTTT. Protein product: CASRGDRGTDTQYF.

This clonotype was detected only a few times. The chain couples TRBV12-3 or TRBV12-4 to TRBJ2-2; D is possibly TRBD1 (5 bases). V lost 2 bases to trimming and J lost 5 bases, with 15 bases between them. There are 16 residues in the CDR3. The CDR3 nucleotides are TGTGCCAGCAGTTTATTAGGGGCCGCCTATACCGGGGAGCTGTTTTTT. Translation gives CASSLLGAAYTGELFF.

Only a few counts were recorded for this clonotype. CDR3 amino acids: CASSPLGAGGNQPQHF. The CDR3 DNA follows: TGTGCCAGCAGCCCGCTCGGGGCAGGGGGCAATCAGCCCCAGCATTTT. The V gene is TRBV12-3 or TRBV12-4, the J gene TRBJ1-5; perhaps TRBD1 as D (6 bases). Trimming took 6 bases from V and 2 from J, leaving 17 bases between them. This CDR3 contains 16 residues.

This clonotype has a count of ten or more. V is TRBV7-2 and J is TRBJ1-5; no reliable D call. The length of the CDR3 is 13 residues. Per the germline V gene, CDR1 is SGHTA and CDR2 is FQGNSA. V gave up 1 base and J gave up 3 bases, with 4 bases separating them. In nucleotides, the CDR3 is TGTGCCAGCAGCTTAGAGGTCAATCAGCCCCAGCATTTT. It codes for CASSLEVNQPQHF.

This clonotype was found a few times. CDR3 loop: CASSLGRWDPQHF. CDR3 coding DNA: TGTGCCAGCAGTTTAGGCAGATGGGACCCCCAGCATTTT. J is TRBJ1-5 and V is TRBV12-3 or TRBV12-4; tentatively, D is TRBD1 (5 bases). Trimming removed 1 base at V and 10 bases at J, with 11 bases between. This CDR3 has 13 residues.

At least ten counts were recorded for this clonotype. The chain employs TRBV7-9 and TRBJ2-5; 8 nucleotides match TRBD2. The V gene end was trimmed by 5 bases and the J gene end by 3 bases; junction bases not matched to a gene: 8. The length of the CDR3 is 15 residues. Germline V gene lookup returns CDR1 SEHNR and CDR2 FQNEAQ (reference sequence). The CDR3 bases are TGTGCCAGCAGCCCAACGGGGGGGGCTAAAGAGACCCAGTACTTC. The encoded protein is CASSPTGGAKETQYF.

This clonotype was seen a few times. The chain combines TRBV12-3 or TRBV12-4 with TRBJ2-5, with 7 bases fitting TRBD1. This CDR3 has 14 amino acids. The V and J ends lost 7 bases and 1 base, in that order; junction bases with no gene match: 6. The CDR3 sequence: CASIWDSAQETQYF. The CDR3 region has the DNA TGTGCCAGCATATGGGACAGTGCCCAAGAGACCCAGTACTTC.

This clonotype was seen a handful of times. The chain carries TRBV2 and TRBJ1-5; the match to TRBD1 covers 8 bases. The ends lost 7 bases at V and 3 bases at J; junction bases unmatched: 8. The germline V gene has CDR1 SNHLY and CDR2 FYNNEI. The CDR3 runs to 15 residues. The CDR3 region is CASNSGQALNQPQHF. The CDR3 DNA reads TGTGCCAGCAACTCGGGACAGGCCCTCAATCAGCCCCAGCATTTT.

The chain employs TRBV7-9 and TRBJ2-3; D call uncertain. V lost 2 bases to trimming and J lost 2 bases, with 11 bases between them. CDR1 is SEHNR and CDR2 is FQNEAQ in the germline V gene (reference sequence). This CDR3 is built from 15 residues. CDR3 in DNA: TGTGCCAGCAGCTTAAAGGGCCGCTACACAGATACGCAGTATTTT. Protein product: CASSLKGRYTDTQYF.

The chain uses TRBV6-1 and TRBJ2-3; the D gene is possibly TRBD1 (6 bases). This CDR3 is built from 13 residues. From germline, CDR1 is MNHNS and CDR2 SASEGT. V dropped 7 bases and J dropped 3 bases, with 11 bases sitting between them. The CDR3 sequence: CASTKRGTDTQYF. As DNA, the CDR3 is TGTGCCAGCACCAAAAGGGGGACAGATACGCAGTATTTT.

The rearrangement links TRBV7-2 to TRBJ1-1, with D tentatively TRBD1 (5 bases). The CDR3 is 14 amino acids. Between the trimmed V and J ends, which lost 4 bases and 2 bases, there was a span of 11 bases. CDR1 is SGHTA, CDR2 FQGNSA, per germline. CDR3 sequence (DNA): TGTGCCAGCAGCTCCAGGGTGGTAAACACTGAAGCTTTCTTT. Its protein product is CASSSRVVNTEAFF.

The gene calls are TRBV3-1 and TRBJ1-1; no clear D. The CDR3 is made up of 13 amino acids. CDR1 is LGHDT, CDR2 YNNKEL, per germline (reference sequence). V lost 2 bases, J lost 5 bases, and 9 bases lay in between. The DNA of the CDR3 is TGTGCCAGCAGCCAAAATCTGAGGACTGAAGCTTTCTTT. It yields the protein CASSQNLRTEAFF. The variable domain in full, completed from reference TRBV3-1 and TRBJ1-1, reads DTAVSQTPKYLVTQMGNDKSIKCEQNLGHDTMYWYKQDSKKFLKIMFSYNNKELIINETVPNRFSPKSPDKAHLNLHINSLELGDSAVYFCASSQNLRTEAFFGQGTRLTVV.

This clonotype was seen repeatedly, ten times or more. The chain has TRBV5-6 and TRBJ2-1; D gene unclear. CDR1 is SGHDT and CDR2 is YYEEEE in the germline V gene. The germline V and J ends were trimmed by 4 bases and 9 bases, with 17 bases remaining between them. The CDR3 contains 14 residues. In DNA, the CDR3 is TGTGCCAGCAGCCCGGACCTCCGAGTCAGTGAGCAGTTCTTC. This codes for CASSPDLRVSEQFF.